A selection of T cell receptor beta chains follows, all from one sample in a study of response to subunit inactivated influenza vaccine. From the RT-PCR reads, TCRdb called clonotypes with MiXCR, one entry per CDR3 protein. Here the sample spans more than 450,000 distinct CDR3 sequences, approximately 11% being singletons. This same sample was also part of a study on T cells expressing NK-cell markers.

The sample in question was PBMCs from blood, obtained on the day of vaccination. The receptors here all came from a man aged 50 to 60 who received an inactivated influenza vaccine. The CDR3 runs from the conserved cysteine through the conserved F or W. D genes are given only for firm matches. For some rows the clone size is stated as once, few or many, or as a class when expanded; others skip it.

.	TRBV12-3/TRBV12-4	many	CASSLQGTGANVLTF
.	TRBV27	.	CASAMDRQLIYNEQFF
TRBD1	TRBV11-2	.	CASSVPGQGTYQPQHF
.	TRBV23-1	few	CAGFREHEQYF
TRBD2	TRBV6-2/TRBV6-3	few	CASSYGSGGPGEQYF
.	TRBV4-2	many	CASSQGTPYEQYF
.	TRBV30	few	CAWRVGVYNEQFF
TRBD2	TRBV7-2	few	CASSSSSGGATDTQYF
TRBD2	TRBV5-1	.	CASSLGGTSGALHNEQFF
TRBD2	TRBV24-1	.	CATSDFKGLAGTYNEQFF
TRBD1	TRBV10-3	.	CAISQGTAYEQYF
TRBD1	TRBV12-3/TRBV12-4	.	CASSLRLRTGMGNTIYF
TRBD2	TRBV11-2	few	CASRTAGGHYNEQFF
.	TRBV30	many	CAWSVTGTYGYTF
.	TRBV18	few	CASSPPGSEKLFF
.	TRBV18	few	CASSVGINSYNEQFF
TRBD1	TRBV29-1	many	CSVVIMFDRAYNEQFF
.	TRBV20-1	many	CSARKGSSYNEQFF
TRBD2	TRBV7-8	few	CASSLGIAGSNTGELFF
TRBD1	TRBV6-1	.	CASTDRARDEQFF
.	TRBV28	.	CASSLYSGSGANVLTF
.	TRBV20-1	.	CSARVRTNTGELFF
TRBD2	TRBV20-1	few	CSARFSGTSGRARYNEQFF
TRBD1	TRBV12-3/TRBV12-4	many	CATNRGLNTEAFF
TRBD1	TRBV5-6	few	CASTQTGRNYGYTF
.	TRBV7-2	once	CASSPGLIGYEQYF
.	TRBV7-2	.	CASSLRSGRETQYF
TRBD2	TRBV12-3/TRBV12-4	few	CASRGLTSGGGSSGANVLTF
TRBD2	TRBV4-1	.	CASSPEGLSPYNEQFF
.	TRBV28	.	CASSFPAGEQFF
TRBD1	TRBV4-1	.	CASSQHQGAGYGYTF
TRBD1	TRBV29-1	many	CSVPRGRGQGNYGYTF
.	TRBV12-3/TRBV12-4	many	CASSLVRGRFTDTQYF
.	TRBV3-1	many	CASSQAGRVNEQFF
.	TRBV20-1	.	CSARGDSIGYF
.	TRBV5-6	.	CASSGSLRIRETQYF
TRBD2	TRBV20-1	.	CSASWLAGEAKNIQYF
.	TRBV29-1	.	CSVAGPTSYEQYF
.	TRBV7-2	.	CASSLVPGGTNEQFF
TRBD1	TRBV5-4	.	CASSGTAGEQYF
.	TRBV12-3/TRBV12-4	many	CASYLTGGTEAFF
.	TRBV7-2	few	CASSLARGHFYEQYF
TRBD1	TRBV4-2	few	CASSQDRGHEKLFF
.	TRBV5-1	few	CASSRGDQRTYEQYF
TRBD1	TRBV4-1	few	CASSQALRTGGVTEAFF
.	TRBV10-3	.	CAITSGGGPTYEQYF
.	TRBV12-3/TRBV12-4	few	CASSATTGTEQYF
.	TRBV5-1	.	CASSMGDSSYEQYF
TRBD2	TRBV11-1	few	CASSLSRSGTSGSQFF
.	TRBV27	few	CASSLSGRAPKGQYF
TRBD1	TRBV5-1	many	CASRLTGPNTEAFF